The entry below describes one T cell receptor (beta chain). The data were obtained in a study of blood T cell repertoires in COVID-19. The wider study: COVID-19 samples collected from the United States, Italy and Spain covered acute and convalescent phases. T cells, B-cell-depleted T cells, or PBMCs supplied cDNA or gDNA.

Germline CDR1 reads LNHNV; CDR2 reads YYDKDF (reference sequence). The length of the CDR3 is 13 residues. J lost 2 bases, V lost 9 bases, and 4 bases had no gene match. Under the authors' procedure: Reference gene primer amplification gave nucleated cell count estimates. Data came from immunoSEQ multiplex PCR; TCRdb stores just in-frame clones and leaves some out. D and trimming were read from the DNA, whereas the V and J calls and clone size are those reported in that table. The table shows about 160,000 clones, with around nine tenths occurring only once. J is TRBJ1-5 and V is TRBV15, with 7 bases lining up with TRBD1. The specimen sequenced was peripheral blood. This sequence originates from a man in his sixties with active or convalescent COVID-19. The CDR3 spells CATRQGGNQPQHF. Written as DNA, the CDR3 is TGTGCCACAAGACAGGGAGGCAATCAGCCCCAGCATTTT.